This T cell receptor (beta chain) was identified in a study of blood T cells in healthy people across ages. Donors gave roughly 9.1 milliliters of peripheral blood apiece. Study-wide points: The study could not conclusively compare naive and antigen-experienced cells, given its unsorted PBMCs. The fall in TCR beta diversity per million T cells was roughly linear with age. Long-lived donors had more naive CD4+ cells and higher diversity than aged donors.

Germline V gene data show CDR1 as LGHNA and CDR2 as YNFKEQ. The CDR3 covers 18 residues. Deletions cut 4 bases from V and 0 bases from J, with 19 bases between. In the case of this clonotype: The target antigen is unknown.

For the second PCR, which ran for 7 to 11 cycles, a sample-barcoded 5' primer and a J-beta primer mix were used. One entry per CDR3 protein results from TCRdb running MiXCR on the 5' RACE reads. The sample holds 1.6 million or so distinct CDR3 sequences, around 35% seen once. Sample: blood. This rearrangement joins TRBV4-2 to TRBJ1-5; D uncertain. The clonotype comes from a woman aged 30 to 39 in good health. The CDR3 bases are TGTGCCAGCAGCCCGACGCTAGGGATGGGAAATAGCAATCAGCCCCAGCATTTT. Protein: CASSPTLGMGNSNQPQHF.